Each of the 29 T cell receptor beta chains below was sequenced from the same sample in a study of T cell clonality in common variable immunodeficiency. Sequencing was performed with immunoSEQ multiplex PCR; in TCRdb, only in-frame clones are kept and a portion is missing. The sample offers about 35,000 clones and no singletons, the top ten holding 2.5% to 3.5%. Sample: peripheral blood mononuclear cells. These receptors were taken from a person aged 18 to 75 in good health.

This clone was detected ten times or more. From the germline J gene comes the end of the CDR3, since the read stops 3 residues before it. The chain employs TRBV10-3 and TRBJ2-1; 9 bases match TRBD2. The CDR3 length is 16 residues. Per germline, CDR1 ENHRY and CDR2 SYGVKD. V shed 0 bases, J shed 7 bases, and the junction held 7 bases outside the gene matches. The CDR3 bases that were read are TGTGCCATCAGTGAGTCGTATCTAGCGGGAACTAATGAG. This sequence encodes CAISESYLAGTNE. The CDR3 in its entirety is CAISESYLAGTNEQFF.

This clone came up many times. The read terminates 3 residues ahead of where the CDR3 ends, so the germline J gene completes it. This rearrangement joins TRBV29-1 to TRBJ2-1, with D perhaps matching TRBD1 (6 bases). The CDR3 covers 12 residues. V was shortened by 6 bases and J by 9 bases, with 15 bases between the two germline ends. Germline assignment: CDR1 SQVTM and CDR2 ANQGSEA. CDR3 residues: CSVLQQGGEQFF. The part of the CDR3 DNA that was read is TGCAGCGTCCTTCAACAGGGTGGTGAG.

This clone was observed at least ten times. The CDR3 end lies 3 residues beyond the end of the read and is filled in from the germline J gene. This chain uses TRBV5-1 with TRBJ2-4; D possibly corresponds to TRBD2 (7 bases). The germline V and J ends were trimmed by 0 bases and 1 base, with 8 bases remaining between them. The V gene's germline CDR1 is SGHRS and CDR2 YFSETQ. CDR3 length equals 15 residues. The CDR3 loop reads CASSLAGGAKNIQYF. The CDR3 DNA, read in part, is TGCGCCAGCAGCTTGGCGGGGGGCGCCAAAAACATT.

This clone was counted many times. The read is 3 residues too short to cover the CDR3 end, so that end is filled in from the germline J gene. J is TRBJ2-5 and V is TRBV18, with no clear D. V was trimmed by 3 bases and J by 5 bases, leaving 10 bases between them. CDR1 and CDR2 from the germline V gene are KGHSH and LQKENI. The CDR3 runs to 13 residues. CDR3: CASSPTSHETQYF. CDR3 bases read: TGTGCCAGCTCACCGACATCCCATGAGACC.

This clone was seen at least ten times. The part of the CDR3 DNA that was read is TGTGCCATCAGGGCCCAAGCGGTCGGCACAGATACG. The encoded protein is CAIRAQAVGTDT. The entire CDR3 protein reads CAIRAQAVGTDTQYF. The chain couples TRBV10-3 to TRBJ2-3; possible D gene TRBD2, 5 bases. The CDR3 goes on 3 residues after the read ends, and that part is filled in from the germline J gene. The V gene's germline CDR1 is ENHRY and CDR2 SYGVKD. Trimming stripped 6 bases from V and 1 base from J, with 14 bases between. The CDR3 contains 15 residues.

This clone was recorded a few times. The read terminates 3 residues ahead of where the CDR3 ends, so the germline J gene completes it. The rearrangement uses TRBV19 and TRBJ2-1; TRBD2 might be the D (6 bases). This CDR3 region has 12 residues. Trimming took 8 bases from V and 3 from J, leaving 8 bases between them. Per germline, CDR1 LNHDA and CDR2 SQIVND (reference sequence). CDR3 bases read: TGTGCCAGTGGGGGGAACTACAATGAG. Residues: CASGGNYNE. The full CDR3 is CASGGNYNEQFF.

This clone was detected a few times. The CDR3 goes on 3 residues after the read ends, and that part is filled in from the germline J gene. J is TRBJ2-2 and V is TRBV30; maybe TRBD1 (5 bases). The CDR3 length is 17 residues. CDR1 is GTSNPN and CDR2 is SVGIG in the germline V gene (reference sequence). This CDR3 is CAWSGDSVSSYNSPLFF. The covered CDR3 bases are TGTGCCTGGAGTGGCGACAGCGTGAGCTCCTATAATTCACCG.

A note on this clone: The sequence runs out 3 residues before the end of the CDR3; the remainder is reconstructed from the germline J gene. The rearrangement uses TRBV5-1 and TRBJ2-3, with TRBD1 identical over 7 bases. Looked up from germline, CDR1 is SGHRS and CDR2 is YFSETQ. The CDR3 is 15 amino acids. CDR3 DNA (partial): TGCGCCAGCAGCTTGGGACAGGGATCCAATCAGCCG. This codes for CASSLGQGSNQP. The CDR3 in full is CASSLGQGSNQPQYF. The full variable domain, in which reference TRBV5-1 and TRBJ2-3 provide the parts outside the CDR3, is KAGVTQTPRYLIKTRGQQVTLSCSPISGHRSVSWYQQTPGQGLQFLFEYFSETQRNKGNFPGRFSGRQFSNSRSEMNVSTLELGDSALYLCASSLGQGSNQPQYFGPGTRLTVL.

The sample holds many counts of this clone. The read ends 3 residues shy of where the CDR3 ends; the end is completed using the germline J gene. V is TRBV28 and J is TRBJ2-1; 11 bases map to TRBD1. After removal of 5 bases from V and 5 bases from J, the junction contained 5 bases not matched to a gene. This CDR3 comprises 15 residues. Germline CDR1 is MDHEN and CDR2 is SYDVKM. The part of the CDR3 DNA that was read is TGTGCCAGCAGTACCCGGGACAGGGGGAACAATGAG. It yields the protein CASSTRDRGNNE. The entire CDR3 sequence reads CASSTRDRGNNEQFF.

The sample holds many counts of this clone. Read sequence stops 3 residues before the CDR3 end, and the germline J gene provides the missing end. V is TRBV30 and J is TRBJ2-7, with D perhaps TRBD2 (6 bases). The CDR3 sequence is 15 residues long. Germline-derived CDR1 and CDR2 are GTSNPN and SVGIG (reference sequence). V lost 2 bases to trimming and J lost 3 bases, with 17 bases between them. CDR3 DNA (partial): TGTGCCTGGAGTCACGATTGGGACTGGGACTACGAG. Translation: CAWSHDWDWDYE. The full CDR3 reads CAWSHDWDWDYEQYF. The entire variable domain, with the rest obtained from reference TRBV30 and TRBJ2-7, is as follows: SQTIHQWPATLVQPVGSPLSLECTVEGTSNPNLYWYRQAAGRGLQLLFYSVGIGQISSEVPQNLSASRPQDRQFILSSKKLLLSDSGFYLCAWSHDWDWDYEQYFGPGTRLTVT.

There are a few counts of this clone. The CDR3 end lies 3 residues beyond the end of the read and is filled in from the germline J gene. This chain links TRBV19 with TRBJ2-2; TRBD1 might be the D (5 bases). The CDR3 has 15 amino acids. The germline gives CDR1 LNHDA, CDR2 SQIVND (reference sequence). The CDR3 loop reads CASSIMPPGNEKLFF. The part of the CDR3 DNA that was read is TGTGCCAGTAGTATCATGCCGCCAGGGAATGAAAAG.

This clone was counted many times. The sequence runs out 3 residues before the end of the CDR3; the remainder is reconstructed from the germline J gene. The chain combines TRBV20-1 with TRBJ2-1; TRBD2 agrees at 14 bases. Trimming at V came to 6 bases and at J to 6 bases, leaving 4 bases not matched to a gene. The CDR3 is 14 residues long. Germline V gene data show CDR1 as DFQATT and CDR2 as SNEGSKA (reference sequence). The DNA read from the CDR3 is TGCAGTGCGGATGGGACTAGCGGGAGCAATGAG. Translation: CSADGTSGSNE. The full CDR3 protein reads CSADGTSGSNEQFF.

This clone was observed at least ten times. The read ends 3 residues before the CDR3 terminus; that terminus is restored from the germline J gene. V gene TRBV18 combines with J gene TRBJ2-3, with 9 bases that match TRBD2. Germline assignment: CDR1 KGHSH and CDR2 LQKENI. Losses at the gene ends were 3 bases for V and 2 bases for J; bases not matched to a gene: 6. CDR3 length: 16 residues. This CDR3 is CASSPLSSGNTDTQYF. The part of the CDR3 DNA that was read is TGTGCCAGCTCACCCCTGTCTAGCGGGAACACAGATACG.

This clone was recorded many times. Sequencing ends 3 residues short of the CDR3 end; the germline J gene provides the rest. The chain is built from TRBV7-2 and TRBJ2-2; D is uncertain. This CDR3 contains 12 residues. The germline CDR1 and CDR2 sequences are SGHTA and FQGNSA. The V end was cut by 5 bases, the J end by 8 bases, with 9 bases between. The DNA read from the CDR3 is TGTGCCAGCAGCCCCTTGGCTGGGGAG. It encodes CASSPLAGE. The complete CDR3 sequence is CASSPLAGELFF.

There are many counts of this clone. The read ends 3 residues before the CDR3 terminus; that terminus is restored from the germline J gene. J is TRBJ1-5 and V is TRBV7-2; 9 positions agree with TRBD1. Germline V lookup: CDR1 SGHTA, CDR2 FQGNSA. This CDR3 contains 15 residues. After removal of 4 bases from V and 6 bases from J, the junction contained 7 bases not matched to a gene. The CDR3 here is CASSWGGTGLQPQHF. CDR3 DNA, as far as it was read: TGTGCCAGCAGCTGGGGGGGGACAGGGCTTCAGCCC. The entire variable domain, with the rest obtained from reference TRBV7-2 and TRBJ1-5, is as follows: GAGVSQSPSNKVTEKGKDVELRCDPISGHTALYWYRQSLGQGLEFLIYFQGNSAPDKSGLPSDRFSAERTGGSVSTLTIQRTQQEDSAVYLCASSWGGTGLQPQHFGDGTRLSIL.

The part of the CDR3 DNA that was read is TGTGCCAGCAGCTTAAGGGGGACCTCCTACAATGAC. This gives the protein CASSLRGTSYND. From start to end, the CDR3 is CASSLRGTSYNDYTF. The J gene is TRBJ1-2, the V gene TRBV7-2; weak D call: TRBD1 (6 bases). Read data end 3 residues before the CDR3 end; the end is taken from the germline J gene. Germline V gives CDR1 SGHTA, CDR2 FQGNSA. CDR3 size: 15 residues.

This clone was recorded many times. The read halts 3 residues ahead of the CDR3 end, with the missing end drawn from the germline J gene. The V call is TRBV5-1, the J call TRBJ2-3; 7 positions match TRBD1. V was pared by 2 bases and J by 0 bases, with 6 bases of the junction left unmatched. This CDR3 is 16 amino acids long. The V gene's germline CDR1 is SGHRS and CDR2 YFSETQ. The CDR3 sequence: CASSFGQVTSTDTQYF. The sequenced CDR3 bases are TGCGCCAGCAGCTTCGGACAGGTTACTAGCACAGATACG.

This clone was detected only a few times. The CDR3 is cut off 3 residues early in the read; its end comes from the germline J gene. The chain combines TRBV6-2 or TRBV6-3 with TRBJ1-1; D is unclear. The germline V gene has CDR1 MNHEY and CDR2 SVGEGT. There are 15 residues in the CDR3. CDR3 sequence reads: CASSYGAGGSNIAFF. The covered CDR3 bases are TGTGCCAGCAGTTACGGAGCGGGAGGTTCGAACATT.

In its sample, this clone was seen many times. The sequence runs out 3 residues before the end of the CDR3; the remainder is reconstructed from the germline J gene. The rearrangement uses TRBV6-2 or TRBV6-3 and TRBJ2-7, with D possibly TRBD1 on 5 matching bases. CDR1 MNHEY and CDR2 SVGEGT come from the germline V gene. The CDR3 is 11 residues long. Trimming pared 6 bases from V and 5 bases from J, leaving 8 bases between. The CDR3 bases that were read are TGTGCCAGCAGCCAGGGCCACGAG. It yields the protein CASSQGHE. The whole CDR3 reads CASSQGHEQYF.

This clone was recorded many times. Here the CDR3 reads CAISVGPYNEQFF. CDR3 DNA, as far as it was read: TGTGCCATCAGTGTTGGGCCTTACAATGAG. The gene calls are TRBV10-3 and TRBJ2-1; D remains unclear. The read terminates 3 residues before the CDR3 end, so the remaining end is supplied by the germline J gene. Germline CDR1 and CDR2: ENHRY and SYGVKD. V gave up 4 bases and J gave up 4 bases, with 8 bases separating them. The CDR3 length is 13 residues.

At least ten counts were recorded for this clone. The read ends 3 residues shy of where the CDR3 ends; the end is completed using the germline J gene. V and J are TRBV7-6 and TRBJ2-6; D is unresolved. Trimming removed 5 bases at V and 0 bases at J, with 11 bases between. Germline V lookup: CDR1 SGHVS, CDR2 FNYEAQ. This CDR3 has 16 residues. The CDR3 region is CASSLRTGSGANVLTF. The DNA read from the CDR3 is TGTGCCAGCAGCCTACGAACTGGCTCTGGGGCCAACGTC.

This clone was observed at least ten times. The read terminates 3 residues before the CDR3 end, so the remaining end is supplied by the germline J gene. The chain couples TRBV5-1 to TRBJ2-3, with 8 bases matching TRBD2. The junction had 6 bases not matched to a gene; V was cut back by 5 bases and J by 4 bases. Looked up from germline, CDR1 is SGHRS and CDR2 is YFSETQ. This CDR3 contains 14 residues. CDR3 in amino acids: CASRAGAGADTQYF. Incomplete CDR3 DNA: TGCGCCAGCAGGGCCGGAGCGGGAGCAGATACG.

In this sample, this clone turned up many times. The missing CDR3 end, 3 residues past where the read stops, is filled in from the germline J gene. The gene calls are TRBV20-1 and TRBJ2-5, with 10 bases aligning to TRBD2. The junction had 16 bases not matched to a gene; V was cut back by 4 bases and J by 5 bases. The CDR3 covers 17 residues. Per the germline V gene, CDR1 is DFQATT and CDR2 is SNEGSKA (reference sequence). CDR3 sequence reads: CSATVLRSGRDLETQYF. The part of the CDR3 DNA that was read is TGCAGTGCTACGGTTTTAAGAAGCGGGAGGGACTTGGAGACC.

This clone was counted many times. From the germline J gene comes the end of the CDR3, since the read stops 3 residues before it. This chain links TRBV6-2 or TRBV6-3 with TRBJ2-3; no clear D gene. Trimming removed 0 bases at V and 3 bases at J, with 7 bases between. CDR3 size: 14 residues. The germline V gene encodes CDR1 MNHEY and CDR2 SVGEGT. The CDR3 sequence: CASSYSVATDTQYF. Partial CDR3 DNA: TGTGCCAGCAGTTACTCGGTAGCTACAGATACG.

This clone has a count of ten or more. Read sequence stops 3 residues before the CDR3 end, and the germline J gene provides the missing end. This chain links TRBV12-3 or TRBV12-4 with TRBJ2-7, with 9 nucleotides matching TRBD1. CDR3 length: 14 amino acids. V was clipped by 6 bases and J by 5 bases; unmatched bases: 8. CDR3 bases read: TGTGCCAGCAGCAGAACAGGGGGCCGAAACGAG. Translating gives CASSRTGGRNE. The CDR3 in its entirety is CASSRTGGRNEQYF.

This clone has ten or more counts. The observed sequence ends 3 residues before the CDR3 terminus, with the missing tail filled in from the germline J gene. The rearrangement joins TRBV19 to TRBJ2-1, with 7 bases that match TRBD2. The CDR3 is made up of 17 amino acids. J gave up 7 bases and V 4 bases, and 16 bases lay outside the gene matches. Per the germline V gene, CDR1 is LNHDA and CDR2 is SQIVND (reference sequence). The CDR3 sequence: CASSTLPTSLLGNEQFF. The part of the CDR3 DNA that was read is TGTGCCAGTAGTACTCTCCCGACTAGCCTTCTTGGGAATGAG. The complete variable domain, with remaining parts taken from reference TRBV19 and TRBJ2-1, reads DGGITQSPKYLFRKEGQNVTLSCEQNLNHDAMYWYRQDPGQGLRLIYYSQIVNDFQKGDIAEGYSVSREKKESFPLTVTSAQKNPTAFYLCASSTLPTSLLGNEQFFGPGTRLTVL.

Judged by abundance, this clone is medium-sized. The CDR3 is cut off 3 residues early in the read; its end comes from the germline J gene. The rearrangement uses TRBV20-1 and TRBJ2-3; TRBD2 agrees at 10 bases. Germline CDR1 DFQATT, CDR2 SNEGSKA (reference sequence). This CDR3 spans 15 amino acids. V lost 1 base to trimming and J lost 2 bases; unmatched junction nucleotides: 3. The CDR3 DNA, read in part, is TGCAGTGCTAGAGGGCTAGCGGGAGTCACAGATACG. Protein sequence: CSARGLAGVTDT. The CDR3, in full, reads CSARGLAGVTDTQYF.

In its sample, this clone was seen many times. The CDR3 loop reads CASSQQGVIYGYTF. The DNA read from the CDR3 is TGTGCCAGCAGCCAACAGGGGGTTATCTATGGC. The chain has TRBV7-9 and TRBJ1-2; 8 bases are shared with TRBD1. The read terminates 3 residues ahead of where the CDR3 ends, so the germline J gene completes it. CDR1 is SEHNR, CDR2 FQNEAQ, per germline (reference sequence). The CDR3 is 14 residues long. V gave up 5 bases and J gave up 4 bases; unmatched junction bases: 6.

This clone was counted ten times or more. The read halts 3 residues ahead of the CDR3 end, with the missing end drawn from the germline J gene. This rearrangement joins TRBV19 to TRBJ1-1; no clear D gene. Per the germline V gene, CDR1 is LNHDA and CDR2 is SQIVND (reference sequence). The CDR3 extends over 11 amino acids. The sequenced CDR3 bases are TGTGCCAGTAGTATCAGGTTAGTG. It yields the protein CASSIRLV. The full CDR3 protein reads CASSIRLVAFF. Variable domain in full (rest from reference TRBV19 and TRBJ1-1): DGGITQSPKYLFRKEGQNVTLSCEQNLNHDAMYWYRQDPGQGLRLIYYSQIVNDFQKGDIAEGYSVSREKKESFPLTVTSAQKNPTAFYLCASSIRLVAFFGQGTRLTVV.